This is a list of T cell receptor beta chains from one sample in a study of cytomegalovirus exposure and HLA in healthy donors. Here immunoSEQ multiplex PCR was the method, and the copy in TCRdb shows in-frame clones only, minus some. Of around 91,000 clones listed, 55% to 75% are singletons. What was sequenced was PBMCs. These receptors originate from a man in his 60s in good health and CMV-seronegative. The CDR3 runs from the conserved cysteine through the conserved F or W. Fields, in order: V gene, D gene, clone size, J gene, CDR3 DNA, CDR3 protein. A D gene is named only where the DNA matches it firmly. The size of a clone is reported for some rows only, either as once, few or many, or as a class for expanded clones.

TRBV19	TRBD1	.	TRBJ1-1	TGTGCCAGTAGTGAGACAGGGATCACTGAAGCTTTCTTT	CASSETGITEAFF
TRBV15	.	once	TRBJ2-5	TGTGCCACCAGCAGAGATCAGGGGGGTGACTCGGAGACCCAGTACTTC	CATSRDQGGDSETQYF
TRBV27	TRBD1	.	TRBJ2-7	TGTGCCAGCAGTCGAACCGGGACAGGGGGCTACGAGCAGTACTTC	CASSRTGTGGYEQYF
TRBV7-9	.	.	TRBJ2-2	TGTTCCCTAGGCGGGGAGCTGTTTTTT	CSLGGELFF
TRBV5-1	.	.	TRBJ2-7	TGCGCCAGCAGCTTGGGATCAGGAGGTTACGAGCAGTACTTC	CASSLGSGGYEQYF
TRBV27	TRBD1	.	TRBJ1-2	TGTGCCAGCAGTTTACGCCTCAGGGGGCGTGGCTATGGCTACACCTTC	CASSLRLRGRGYGYTF
TRBV6-5	.	.	TRBJ2-5	TGTGCCAGCAGTTACTCGAACGGGGGAGGAGAGACCCAGTACTTC	CASSYSNGGGETQYF
TRBV29-1	TRBD1	once	TRBJ2-7	TGCAGCACCCAAGGTGGACAGGGGATGGACGAGCAGTACTTC	CSTQGGQGMDEQYF
TRBV28	.	.	TRBJ2-1	TGTGCCAGCAGTTTAAACGGCAGGTGGAATGAGCAGTTCTTC	CASSLNGRWNEQFF
TRBV4-1	.	many	TRBJ1-2	TGCGCCAGCAGCCAGGGGGCTGAAGGCTACACCTTC	CASSQGAEGYTF